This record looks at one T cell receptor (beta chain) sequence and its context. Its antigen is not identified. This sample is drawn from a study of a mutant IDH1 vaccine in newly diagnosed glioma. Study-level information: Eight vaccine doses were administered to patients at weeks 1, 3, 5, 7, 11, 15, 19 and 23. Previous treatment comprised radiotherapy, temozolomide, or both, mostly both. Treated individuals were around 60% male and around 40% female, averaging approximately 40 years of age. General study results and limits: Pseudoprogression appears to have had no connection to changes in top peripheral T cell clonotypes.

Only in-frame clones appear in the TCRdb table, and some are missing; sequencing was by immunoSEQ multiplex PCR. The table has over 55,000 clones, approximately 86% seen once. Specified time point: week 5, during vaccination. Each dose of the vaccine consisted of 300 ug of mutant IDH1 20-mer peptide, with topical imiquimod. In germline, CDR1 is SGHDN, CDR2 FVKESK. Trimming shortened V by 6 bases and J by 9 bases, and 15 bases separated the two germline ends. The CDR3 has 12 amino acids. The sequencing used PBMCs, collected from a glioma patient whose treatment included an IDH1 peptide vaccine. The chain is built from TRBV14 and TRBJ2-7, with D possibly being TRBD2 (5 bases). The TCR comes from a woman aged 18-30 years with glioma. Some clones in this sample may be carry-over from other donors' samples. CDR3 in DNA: TGTGCCAGCAGTACCGGGGTTCTAGGGCAGTACTTC. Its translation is CASSTGVLGQYF.